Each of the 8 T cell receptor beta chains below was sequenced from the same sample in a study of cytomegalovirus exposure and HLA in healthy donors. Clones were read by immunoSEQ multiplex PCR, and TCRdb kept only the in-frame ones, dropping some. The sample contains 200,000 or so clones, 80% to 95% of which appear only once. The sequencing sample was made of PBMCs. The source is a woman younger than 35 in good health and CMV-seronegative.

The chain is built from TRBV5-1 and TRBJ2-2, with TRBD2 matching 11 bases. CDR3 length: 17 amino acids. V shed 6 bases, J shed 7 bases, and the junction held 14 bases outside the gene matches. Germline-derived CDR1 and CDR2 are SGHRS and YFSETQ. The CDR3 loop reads CASKLLLAGARVGELFF. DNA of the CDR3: TGCGCCAGCAAATTACTACTAGCGGGAGCGCGGGTCGGGGAGCTGTTTTTT.

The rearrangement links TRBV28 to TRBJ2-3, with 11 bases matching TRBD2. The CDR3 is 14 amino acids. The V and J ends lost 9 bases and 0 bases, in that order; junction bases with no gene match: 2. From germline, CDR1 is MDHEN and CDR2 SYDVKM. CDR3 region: CASIAGGSTDTQYF. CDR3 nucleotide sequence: TGTGCCAGTATAGCGGGAGGGAGCACAGATACGCAGTATTTT.

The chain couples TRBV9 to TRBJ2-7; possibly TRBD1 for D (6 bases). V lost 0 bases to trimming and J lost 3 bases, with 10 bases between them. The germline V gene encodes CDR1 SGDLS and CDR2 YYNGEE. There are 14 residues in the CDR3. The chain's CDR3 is CASSVDRASYEQYF. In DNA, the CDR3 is TGTGCCAGCAGCGTAGACAGGGCCAGCTACGAGCAGTACTTC. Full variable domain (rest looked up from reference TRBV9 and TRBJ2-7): DSGVTQTPKHLITATGQRVTLRCSPRSGDLSVYWYQQSLDQGLQFLIQYYNGEERAKGNILERFSAQQFPDLHSELNLSSLELGDSALYFCASSVDRASYEQYFGPGTRLTVT.

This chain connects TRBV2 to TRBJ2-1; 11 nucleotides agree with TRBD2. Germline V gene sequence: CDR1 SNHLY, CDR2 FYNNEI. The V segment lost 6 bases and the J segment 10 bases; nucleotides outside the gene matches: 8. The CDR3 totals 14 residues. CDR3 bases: TGTGCCAGCAGAGGGACTAGCGGAATACAAGAGCAGTTCTTC. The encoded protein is CASRGTSGIQEQFF.

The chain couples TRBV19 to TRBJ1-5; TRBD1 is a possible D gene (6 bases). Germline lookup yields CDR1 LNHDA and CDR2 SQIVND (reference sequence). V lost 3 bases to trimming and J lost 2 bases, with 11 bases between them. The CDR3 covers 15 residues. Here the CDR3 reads CASSMSRGGNQPQHF. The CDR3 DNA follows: TGTGCCAGTAGTATGTCCAGGGGCGGCAATCAGCCCCAGCATTTT.

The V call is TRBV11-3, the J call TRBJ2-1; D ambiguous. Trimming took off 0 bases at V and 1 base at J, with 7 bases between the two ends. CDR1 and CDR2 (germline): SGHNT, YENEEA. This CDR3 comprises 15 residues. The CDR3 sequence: CASSLDGGSYNEQFF. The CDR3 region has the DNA TGTGCCAGCAGCTTAGATGGCGGATCCTACAATGAGCAGTTCTTC.

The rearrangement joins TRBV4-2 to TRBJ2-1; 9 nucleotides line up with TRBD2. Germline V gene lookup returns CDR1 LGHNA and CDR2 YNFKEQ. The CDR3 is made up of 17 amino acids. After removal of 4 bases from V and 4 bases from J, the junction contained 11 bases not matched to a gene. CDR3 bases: TGTGCCAGCAGCCTCCTACCAAGCGGGAGGACTTACAATGAGCAGTTCTTC. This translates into CASSLLPSGRTYNEQFF.

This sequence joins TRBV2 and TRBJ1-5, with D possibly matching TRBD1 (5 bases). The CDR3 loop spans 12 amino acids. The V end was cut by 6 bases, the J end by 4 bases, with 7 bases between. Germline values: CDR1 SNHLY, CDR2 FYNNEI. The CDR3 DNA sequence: TGTGCCAGCAGGGGGCCGAATCAGCCCCAGCATTTT. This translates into CASRGPNQPQHF.